These 18 T cell receptor beta chains came from one sample sequenced in a study of regulatory T cells in long-lasting Graves disease. Sample time point: newly diagnosed GD, antithyroid drugs for less than 3 months. Extracted PBMC RNA gave rise to the TCR library. Sequencing libraries for TCR beta were prepared with iRepertoire HTBI primers and Arm-PCR of CDR3 regions. TCRdb passed the multiplex PCR reads through MiXCR, listing each CDR3 protein once. The table lists about 500,000 distinct CDR3 sequences, under 20% of them singletons, with about 12% in the top ten. The same sample was also used in a study of T cells in Graves' hyperthyroidism and ophthalmopathy.

The sequenced sample was peripheral blood mononuclear cells (PBMCs), obtained at new diagnosis, from a patient treated with antithyroid drugs. The receptor set was obtained from a man aged 40-49 years with Graves disease.

This clonotype was observed a handful of times. This chain links TRBV28 with TRBJ1-1; D is ambiguous. V gave up 8 bases and J gave up 4 bases, with 11 bases separating them. The length of the CDR3 is 12 residues. From germline, CDR1 is MDHEN and CDR2 SYDVKM. The CDR3 DNA reads as TGTGCCAGCGGCACGGGAGGCACTGAAGCTTTCTTT. Amino acids: CASGTGGTEAFF. Based on the CDR3 plus reference TRBV28 and TRBJ1-1, the full variable domain is DVKVTQSSRYLVKRTGEKVFLECVQDMDHENMFWYRQDPGLGLRLIYFSYDVKMKEKGDIPEGYSVSREKKERFSLILESASTNQTSMYLCASGTGGTEAFFGQGTRLTVV.

This clonotype was seen at least ten times. The V call is TRBV12-3 or TRBV12-4, the J call TRBJ2-1; TRBD2 aligns across 8 bases. The J segment lost 7 bases and the V segment lost 3 bases, leaving 11 bases of the junction unmatched. The CDR3 loop spans 16 amino acids. In nucleotides, the CDR3 is TGTGCCAGCAGTTTGATACGGGAGGGCCCGGAGAATGAGCAGTTCTTC. Translating gives CASSLIREGPENEQFF.

The chain recombines TRBV2 with TRBJ2-1; the D is unclear. Per the germline V gene, CDR1 is SNHLY and CDR2 is FYNNEI. V lost 8 bases and J 7 bases, leaving 12 bases between the germline ends. CDR3 length: 12 amino acids. In nucleotides, the CDR3 is TGTGCCAGCCGTCGCTCCGGAAATGAGCAGTTCTTC. Its translation is CASRRSGNEQFF. The full variable domain, rest sourced from reference TRBV2 and TRBJ2-1, is EPEVTQTPSHQVTQMGQEVILRCVPISNHLYFYWYRQILGQKVEFLVSFYNNEISEKSEIFDDQFSVERPDGSNFTLKIRSTKLEDSAMYFCASRRSGNEQFFGPGTRLTVL.

There are many counts of this clonotype. The chain uses TRBV12-3 or TRBV12-4 and TRBJ2-3; possibly TRBD2 for D (5 bases). The V end lost 6 bases, the J end lost 11 bases, and 15 bases lay between the germline ends. CDR3 length equals 12 residues. The CDR3 nucleotides are TGTGCCAGCAGCTCAACTAGAAGTAAGCAGTATTTT. As protein: CASSSTRSKQYF.

The chain joins TRBV28 to TRBJ2-3; 11 nucleotides match TRBD1. V dropped 5 bases and J dropped 6; count of bases not matched to a gene: 13. CDR3 length equals 17 residues. The V gene's germline CDR1 is MDHEN and CDR2 SYDVKM. CDR3 nucleotide sequence: TGTGCCAGCAGTCCCGGACCGGGACAGGGGGTGGTTGATACGCAGTATTTT. Residues: CASSPGPGQGVVDTQYF.

The chain couples TRBV28 to TRBJ2-3; 11 nucleotides align to TRBD2. This CDR3 is 15 amino acids long. Unmatched junction bases numbered 3, after V lost 3 bases and J lost 4 bases. The germline V gene has CDR1 MDHEN and CDR2 SYDVKM. CDR3 region: CASSFSGRAPDTQYF. CDR3 nucleotide sequence: TGTGCCAGCAGTTTTAGCGGGAGGGCCCCAGATACGCAGTATTTT.

This clonotype was seen at least ten times. The chain joins TRBV7-8 to TRBJ2-5; 13 positions agree with TRBD2. Germline loops: CDR1 SGHVS, CDR2 FQNEAQ. This CDR3 comprises 18 residues. The V segment lost 5 bases and the J segment 3 bases; nucleotides outside the gene matches: 12. CDR3: CASSVDRRTSGGKETQYF. The CDR3 region has the DNA TGTGCCAGCAGCGTCGACCGCCGGACTAGCGGGGGAAAAGAGACCCAGTACTTC. The whole variable domain, remainder taken from reference TRBV7-8 and TRBJ2-5, is GAGVSQSPRYKVAKRGQDVALRCDPISGHVSLFWYQQALGQGPEFLTYFQNEAQLDKSGLPSDRFFAERPEGSVSTLKIQRTQQEDSAVYLCASSVDRRTSGGKETQYFGPGTRLLVL.

The chain is built from TRBV7-8 and TRBJ2-3, with 13 nucleotides matching TRBD2. Trimming took 6 bases from V and 9 from J; bases not matched to a gene: 9. This CDR3 spans 15 amino acids. The germline gives CDR1 SGHVS, CDR2 FQNEAQ. CDR3 nucleotide sequence: TGTGCCAGCAGTTTCCGGACTAGCGGGAGTTTGACGCAGTATTTT. This sequence encodes CASSFRTSGSLTQYF. The variable domain in full, completed from reference TRBV7-8 and TRBJ2-3, reads GAGVSQSPRYKVAKRGQDVALRCDPISGHVSLFWYQQALGQGPEFLTYFQNEAQLDKSGLPSDRFFAERPEGSVSTLKIQRTQQEDSAVYLCASSFRTSGSLTQYFGPGTRLTVL.

This clonotype came up many times. The chain has TRBV12-3 or TRBV12-4 and TRBJ2-1; 7 bases are shared with TRBD1. Trimming at V came to 0 bases and at J to 6 bases, leaving 8 bases not matched to a gene. This CDR3 has 16 residues. DNA of the CDR3: TGTGCCAGCAGTTTAGCCCTCGGGACAGATTTCAATGAGCAGTTCTTC. Translation: CASSLALGTDFNEQFF.

This clonotype was recorded a few times. This chain links TRBV6-2 or TRBV6-3 with TRBJ1-4; 8 positions match TRBD1. The CDR3 is 19 residues long. Germline CDR1 reads MNHEY; CDR2 reads SVGEGT. V was pared by 0 bases and J by 5 bases, with 14 bases of the junction left unmatched. CDR3 in amino acids: CASSYSPGGGGGFNEKLFF. The CDR3 nucleotides are TGTGCCAGCAGTTACTCTCCAGGGGGCGGCGGCGGGTTCAATGAAAAACTGTTTTTT.

The chain has TRBV6-5 and TRBJ2-1; 13 bases map to TRBD2. Germline assignment: CDR1 MNHEY and CDR2 SVGAGI. There are 16 residues in the CDR3. J was trimmed by 4 bases and V by 4 bases; bases with no gene match: 4. DNA of the CDR3: TGTGCCAGCAGTTTACTAGCGGGAGGGCGATACAATGAGCAGTTCTTC. This encodes CASSLLAGGRYNEQFF.

The rearrangement uses TRBV20-1 and TRBJ1-5; 8 bases align to TRBD1. CDR1 DFQATT and CDR2 SNEGSKA come from the germline V gene (reference sequence). V was clipped by 4 bases and J by 8 bases; unmatched bases: 7. The CDR3 contains 13 residues. The CDR3 reads CSATRTGREPQHF. The CDR3 DNA reads TGCAGTGCTACCCGGACAGGGAGGGAGCCCCAGCATTTT.

The chain is built from TRBV6-1 and TRBJ1-1; D is perhaps TRBD1 (5 bases). The CDR3 consists of 14 residues. Germline assignment: CDR1 MNHNS and CDR2 SASEGT. Trimming took 7 bases from V and 1 from J, leaving 13 bases between them. The CDR3 loop is CASNPGPPNTEAFF. For the CDR3, the DNA is TGTGCCAGCAACCCGGGACCGCCGAACACTGAAGCTTTCTTT.

This clonotype was observed a few times. The chain combines TRBV20-1 with TRBJ2-7, with D hard to call. The CDR3 extends over 15 amino acids. Trimming removed 1 base from V and 2 bases from J, with 15 bases in between. CDR1 is DFQATT, CDR2 SNEGSKA, per germline (reference sequence). The DNA for the CDR3 is TGCAGTGCTAGAGCCCAATTCAGACTGGCCTACGAGCAGTACTTC. Its protein is CSARAQFRLAYEQYF.

A remark on this clonotype: A much larger clone is a single base away; this may be a read error. The rearrangement joins TRBV6-2 or TRBV6-3 to TRBJ2-1; D call uncertain. The better agreement between TRBJ2-7 and the DNA end casts doubt on the J call. The CDR3 covers 14 residues. Per germline, CDR1 MNHEY and CDR2 SVGEGT. DNA for the CDR3: TGTGCCAGCAGTCCCACACGATCTTACAATGAGCAGTACTTC. It translates to CASSPTRSYNEQYF.

This clonotype showed up many times. The gene calls are TRBV12-3 or TRBV12-4 and TRBJ1-1; the D is unclear. The CDR3 consists of 12 residues. Trimming took 5 bases from V and 5 from J, leaving 9 bases between them. The CDR3 DNA reads TGTGCCAGCAGTCCTTCACGGACTGAAGCTTTCTTT. Its translation is CASSPSRTEAFF.

This clonotype has ten or more counts. The CDR3 region is CASSLGGVKQETQYF. In DNA form, the CDR3 reads TGTGCCAGCAGCCTCGGGGGGGTAAAACAAGAGACCCAGTACTTC. V gene TRBV3-1 combines with J gene TRBJ2-5; 8 bases fit TRBD2. The length of the CDR3 is 15 residues. V was clipped by 4 bases and J by 2 bases; unmatched bases: 6. Germline lookup yields CDR1 LGHDT and CDR2 YNNKEL (reference sequence).

The V gene is TRBV13, the J gene TRBJ2-7; perhaps TRBD1 as D (8 bases). Trimming shortened V by 5 bases and J by 4 bases, and 15 bases separated the two germline ends. From germline, CDR1 is PRHDT and CDR2 FYEKMQ (reference sequence). There are 14 residues in the CDR3. As DNA, the CDR3 is TGTGCCAGCAGCCCGGACAGGGAGGGATACGAGCAGTACTTC. Its translation: CASSPDREGYEQYF.